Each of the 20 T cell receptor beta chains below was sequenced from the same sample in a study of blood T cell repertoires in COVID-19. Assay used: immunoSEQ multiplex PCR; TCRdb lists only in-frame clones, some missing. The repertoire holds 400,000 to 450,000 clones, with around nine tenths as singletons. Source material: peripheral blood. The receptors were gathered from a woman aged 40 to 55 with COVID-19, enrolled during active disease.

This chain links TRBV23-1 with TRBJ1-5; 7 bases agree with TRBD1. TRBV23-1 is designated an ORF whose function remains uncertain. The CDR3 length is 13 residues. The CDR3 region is CTSPGQVNQPQHF. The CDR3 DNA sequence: TGCACCTCCCCAGGACAGGTCAATCAGCCCCAGCATTTT.

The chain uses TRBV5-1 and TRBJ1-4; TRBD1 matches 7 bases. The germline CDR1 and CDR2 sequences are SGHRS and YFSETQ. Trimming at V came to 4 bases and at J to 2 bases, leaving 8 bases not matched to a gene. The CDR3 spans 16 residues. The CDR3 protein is CASSQKRGLTNEKLFF. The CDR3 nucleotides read TGCGCCAGCAGCCAAAAGAGGGGGCTTACTAATGAAAAACTGTTTTTT.

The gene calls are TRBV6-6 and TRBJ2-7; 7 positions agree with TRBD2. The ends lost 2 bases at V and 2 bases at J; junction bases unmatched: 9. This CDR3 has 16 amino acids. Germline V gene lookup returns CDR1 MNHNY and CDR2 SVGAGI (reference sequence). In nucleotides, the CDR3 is TGTGCCAGCAGTTACATAGTGACTAGCAACGCCTACGAGCAGTACTTC. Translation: CASSYIVTSNAYEQYF.

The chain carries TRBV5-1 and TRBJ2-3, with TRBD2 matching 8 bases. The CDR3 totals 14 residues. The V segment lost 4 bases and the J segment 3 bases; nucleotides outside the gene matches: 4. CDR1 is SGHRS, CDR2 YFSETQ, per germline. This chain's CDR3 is CASSLGTRTDTQYF. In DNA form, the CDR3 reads TGCGCCAGCAGCCTAGGGACTAGGACAGATACGCAGTATTTT.

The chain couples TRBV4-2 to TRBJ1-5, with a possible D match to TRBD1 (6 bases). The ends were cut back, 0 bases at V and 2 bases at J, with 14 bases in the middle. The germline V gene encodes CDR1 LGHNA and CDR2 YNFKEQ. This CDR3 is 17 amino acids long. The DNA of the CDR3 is TGTGCCAGCAGCCAAGATGGCAGGGGCTCGGGCAATCAGCCCCAGCATTTT. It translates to CASSQDGRGSGNQPQHF.

The CDR3 is CASTLSNQPQHF. The DNA for the CDR3 is TGTGCCAGCACCCTAAGCAATCAGCCCCAGCATTTT. The chain recombines TRBV12-3 or TRBV12-4 with TRBJ1-5; D gene uncertain. Trimming took off 7 bases at V and 1 base at J, with 5 bases between the two ends. The CDR3 consists of 12 residues.

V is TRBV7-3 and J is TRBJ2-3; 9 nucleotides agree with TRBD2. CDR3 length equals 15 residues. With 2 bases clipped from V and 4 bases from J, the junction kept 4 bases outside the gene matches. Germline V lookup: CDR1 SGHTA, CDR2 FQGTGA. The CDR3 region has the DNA TGTGCCAGCAGCTTAGCGGGGGGGCCCCCAGATACGCAGTATTTT. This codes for CASSLAGGPPDTQYF.

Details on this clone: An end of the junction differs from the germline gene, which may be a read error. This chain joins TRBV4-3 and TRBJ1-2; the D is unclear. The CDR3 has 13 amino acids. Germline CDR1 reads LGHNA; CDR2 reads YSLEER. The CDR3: CASSQDRKEAQLF. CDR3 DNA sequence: TGCGCCAGCAGCCAAGATAGGAAGGAGGCCCAACTCTTC.

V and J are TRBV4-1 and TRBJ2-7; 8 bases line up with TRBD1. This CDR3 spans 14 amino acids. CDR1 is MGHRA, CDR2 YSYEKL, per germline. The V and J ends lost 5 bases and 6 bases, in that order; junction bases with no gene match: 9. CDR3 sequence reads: CASSSRTGISEQYF. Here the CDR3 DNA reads TGCGCCAGCAGCTCCCGGACAGGGATAAGCGAGCAGTACTTC.

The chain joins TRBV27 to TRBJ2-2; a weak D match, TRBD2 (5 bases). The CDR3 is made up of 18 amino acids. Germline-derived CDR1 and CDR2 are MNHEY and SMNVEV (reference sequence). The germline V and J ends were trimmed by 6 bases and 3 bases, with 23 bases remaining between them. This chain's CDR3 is CASSVGPGFAQYTGELFF. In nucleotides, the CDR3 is TGTGCCAGCAGCGTGGGCCCGGGGTTTGCACAATACACCGGGGAGCTGTTTTTT.

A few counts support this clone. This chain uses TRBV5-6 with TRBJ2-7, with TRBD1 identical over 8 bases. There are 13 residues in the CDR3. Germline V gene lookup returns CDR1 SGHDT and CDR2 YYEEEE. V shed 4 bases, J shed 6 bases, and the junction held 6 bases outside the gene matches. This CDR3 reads CASSQQGVSEQYF. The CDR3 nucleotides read TGTGCCAGCAGCCAACAGGGGGTCTCCGAGCAGTACTTC.

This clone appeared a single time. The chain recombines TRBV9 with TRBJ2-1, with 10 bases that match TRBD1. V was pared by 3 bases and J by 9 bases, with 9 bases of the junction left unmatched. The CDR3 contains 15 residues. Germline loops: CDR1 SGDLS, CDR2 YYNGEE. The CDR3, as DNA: TGTGCCAGCAGCGGACCCGGGACAGGGGCGCGTGAGCAGTTCTTC. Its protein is CASSGPGTGAREQFF.

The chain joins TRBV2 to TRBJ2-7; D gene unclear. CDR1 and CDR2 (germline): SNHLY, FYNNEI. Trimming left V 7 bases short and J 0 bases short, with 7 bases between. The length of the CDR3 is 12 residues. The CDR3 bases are TGTGCCAGCAAATCGTTCTCCTACGAGCAGTACTTC. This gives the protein CASKSFSYEQYF.

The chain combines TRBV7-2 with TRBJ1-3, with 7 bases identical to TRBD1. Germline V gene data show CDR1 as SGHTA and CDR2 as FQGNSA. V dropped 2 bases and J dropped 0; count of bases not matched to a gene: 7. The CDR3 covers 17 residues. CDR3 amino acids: CASSLSSGTASGNTIYF. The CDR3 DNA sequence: TGTGCCAGCAGCTTAAGTTCCGGGACAGCCTCTGGAAACACCATATATTTT.

CDR3 bases: TGTGCCAGTGGGGGCGGTCGGCGCAAAGAGACCCAGTACTTC. Amino acids: CASGGGRRKETQYF. The J gene is TRBJ2-5, the V gene TRBV19; a possible D gene is TRBD1 (6 bases). The germline CDR1 and CDR2 sequences are LNHDA and SQIVND (reference sequence). The CDR3 contains 14 residues. V gave up 8 bases and J gave up 3 bases, with 16 bases separating them.

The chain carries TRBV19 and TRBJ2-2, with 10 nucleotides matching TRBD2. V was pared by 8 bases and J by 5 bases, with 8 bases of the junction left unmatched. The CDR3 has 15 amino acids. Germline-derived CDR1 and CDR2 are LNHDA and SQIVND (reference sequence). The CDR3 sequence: CASVEVAGGTGELFF. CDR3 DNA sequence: TGTGCCAGTGTGGAGGTAGCGGGAGGAACCGGGGAGCTGTTTTTT.

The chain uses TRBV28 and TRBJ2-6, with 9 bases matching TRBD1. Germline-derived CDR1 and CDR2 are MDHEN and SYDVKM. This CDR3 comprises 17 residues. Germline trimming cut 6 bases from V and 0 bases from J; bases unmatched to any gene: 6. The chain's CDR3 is CASSHRTGASGANVLTF. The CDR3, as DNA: TGTGCCAGCAGCCACCGGACAGGGGCCTCTGGGGCCAACGTCCTGACTTTC.

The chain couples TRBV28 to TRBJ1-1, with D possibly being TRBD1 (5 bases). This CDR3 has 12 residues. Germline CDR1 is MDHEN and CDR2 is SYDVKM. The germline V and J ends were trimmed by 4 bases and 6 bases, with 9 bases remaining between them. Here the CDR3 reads CASSSGFPEAFF. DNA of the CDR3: TGTGCCAGCAGTTCAGGGTTCCCTGAAGCTTTCTTT.

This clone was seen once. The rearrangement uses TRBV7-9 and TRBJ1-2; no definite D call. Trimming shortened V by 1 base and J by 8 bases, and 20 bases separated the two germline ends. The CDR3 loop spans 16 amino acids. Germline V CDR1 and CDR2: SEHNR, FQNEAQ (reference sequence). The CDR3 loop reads CASSLDIRATAGGYTF. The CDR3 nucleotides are TGTGCCAGCAGCTTAGATATTCGGGCGACCGCGGGCGGCTACACCTTC.

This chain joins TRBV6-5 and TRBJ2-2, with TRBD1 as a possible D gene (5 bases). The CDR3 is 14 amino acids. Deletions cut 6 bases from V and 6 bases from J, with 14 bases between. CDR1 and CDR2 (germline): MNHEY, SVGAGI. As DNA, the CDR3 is TGTGCCAGCAGGAGACAGTTTGTGGCCGGGGAGCTGTTTTTT. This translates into CASRRQFVAGELFF.